This TCR beta chain was documented in a study of technical replicates of blood from a handful of donors. TCRdb's table, derived via immunoSEQ multiplex PCR, lists solely in-frame clones and lacks some. This table has tens of thousands of clones, around 97% appearing once. The V end lost 2 bases, the J end lost 4 bases, and 10 bases lay between the germline ends. Germline V gene sequence: CDR1 SGHNT, CDR2 YENEEA. The CDR3 has 14 amino acids. The TCR comes from a human donor in good health. Sequencing was performed on T cells isolated from PBMCs. The chain carries TRBV11-3 and TRBJ2-3, with D hard to call. In DNA, the CDR3 is TGTGCCAGCAGCTTAAGAGTAACCGCAGATACGCAGTATTTT. This encodes CASSLRVTADTQYF.